This T cell receptor (beta chain) was captured in a study of T cells after yellow fever vaccination. TCRdb reanalysed the 5' RACE reads using MiXCR and keeps one entry per CDR3 protein. The sample has 500,000 to 650,000 distinct CDR3 sequences, around 12% seen once. This clonotype was counted a few times. There are 15 residues in the CDR3. V lost 6 bases and J 6 bases, leaving 21 bases between the germline ends. Germline V CDR1 and CDR2: MNHEY, SVGEGT. The chain is built from TRBV6-2 or TRBV6-3 and TRBJ2-7, with a possible D match to TRBD2 (7 bases). This TCR came from a man aged 25 to 40 who received the YFV17D yellow fever vaccine. The sample was PBMCs, taken on the day of the yellow fever booster vaccination. The CDR3 nucleotides are TGTGCCAGCAGCGTGGTGTTTTCGGGGGGCGGCGAGCAGTACTTC. Amino acid sequence: CASSVVFSGGGEQYF.